This entry lists 25 T cell receptor beta chains sequenced from one sample in a study of identifying expanded T cells in peripheral blood. Repertoires were generated with immunoSEQ multiplex PCR, while TCRdb's copy carries only in-frame clones and drops some. The sample lists about 81,000 clones; around 83% were seen once. The sequenced sample consisted of blood. These receptors came from a person aged 18 to 70 in good health.

This rearrangement joins TRBV7-2 to TRBJ1-5; D is unclear. This CDR3 comprises 15 residues. Trimming removed 5 bases from V and 3 bases from J, with 14 bases in between. Germline V CDR1 and CDR2: SGHTA, FQGNSA. This chain's CDR3 is CASSLGQANNQPQHF. The DNA for the CDR3 is TGTGCCAGCAGCCTAGGGCAGGCTAACAATCAGCCCCAGCATTTT.

V gene TRBV10-3 combines with J gene TRBJ2-3; 11 bases are shared with TRBD1. The germline gives CDR1 ENHRY, CDR2 SYGVKD. J was trimmed by 1 base and V by 8 bases; bases with no gene match: 5. The CDR3 spans 15 residues. The CDR3 region has the DNA TGTGCCATCCGGACAGGGGGCATTGGCACAGATACGCAGTATTTT. Translated, it gives CAIRTGGIGTDTQYF.

The sample holds a few counts of this clone. The V and J genes are TRBV18 and TRBJ1-5, with 7 bases that match TRBD1. CDR3 length: 15 amino acids. CDR1 is KGHSH, CDR2 LQKENI, per germline. Germline trimming cut 3 bases from V and 9 bases from J; bases unmatched to any gene: 11. CDR3 sequence (DNA): TGTGCCAGCTCACCCAACACAGGGGAGCTTCCGCCCCAGCATTTT. It translates to CASSPNTGELPPQHF.

This clone came up a few times. The J gene is TRBJ2-7, the V gene TRBV5-4, with D possibly being TRBD1 (6 bases). The V end was cut by 4 bases, the J end by 7 bases, with 15 bases between. The CDR3 has 13 amino acids. Germline CDR1 and CDR2: SGHNT and YYREEE (reference sequence). The CDR3, as DNA: TGTGCCAGCAGCGACTTCACAGGGCGGGAGCAGTACTTC. This sequence encodes CASSDFTGREQYF.

This clone was observed a handful of times. The rearrangement links TRBV6-5 to TRBJ2-1; D tentatively fits TRBD1 or TRBD2 (5 bases each). In germline, CDR1 is MNHEY, CDR2 SVGAGI. Between the trimmed V and J ends, which lost 6 bases and 4 bases, there was a span of 16 bases. The CDR3 is 15 residues long. CDR3: CASSEGQATYNEQFF. As DNA, the CDR3 is TGTGCCAGCAGCGAGGGGCAGGCTACGTACAATGAGCAGTTCTTC.

This chain joins TRBV30 and TRBJ1-1; D uncertain. Trimming left V 3 bases short and J 2 bases short, with 10 bases between. The germline V gene has CDR1 GTSNPN and CDR2 SVGIG (reference sequence). This CDR3 region has 13 residues. The CDR3 bases are TGTGCCTGGAGGCTCGGAGGAAACACTGAAGCTTTCTTT. It encodes CAWRLGGNTEAFF. Complete variable domain (other parts from reference TRBV30 and TRBJ1-1): SQTIHQWPATLVQPVGSPLSLECTVEGTSNPNLYWYRQAAGRGLQLLFYSVGIGQISSEVPQNLSASRPQDRQFILSSKKLLLSDSGFYLCAWRLGGNTEAFFGQGTRLTVV.

This rearrangement joins TRBV18 to TRBJ1-2; no firm D call. Germline-derived CDR1 and CDR2 are KGHSH and LQKENI. V was clipped by 2 bases and J by 0 bases, with 7 bases between them. This CDR3 has 14 amino acids. The CDR3 DNA reads TGTGCCAGCTCACCAGAAAGAACTAACTATGGCTACACCTTC. Protein product: CASSPERTNYGYTF.

This chain links TRBV11-2 with TRBJ2-7; the D is unclear. V was trimmed by 2 bases and J by 3 bases, leaving 2 bases between them. CDR3 length: 11 amino acids. Germline CDR1 reads SGHAT; CDR2 reads FQNNGV. The CDR3 region has the DNA TGTGCCAGCAGCTTAAACTACGAGCAGTACTTC. Its protein product is CASSLNYEQYF.

The CDR3 region has the DNA TGTGCCAGCAGCCTCCGACTAGCTCTGGGGACCCAGTACTTC. Residues: CASSLRLALGTQYF. The rearrangement joins TRBV4-2 to TRBJ2-5; TRBD2 aligns across 7 bases. This CDR3 comprises 14 residues. With 4 bases clipped from V and 7 bases from J, the junction kept 9 bases outside the gene matches. CDR1 is LGHNA and CDR2 is YNFKEQ in the germline V gene.

Here the CDR3 DNA reads TGCGCCAGCAGCAAAACGACAGGGTACGAGCAGTACTTC. Encoded protein: CASSKTTGYEQYF. V and J are TRBV4-3 and TRBJ2-7; 7 nucleotides agree with TRBD1. The CDR3 sequence is 13 residues long. Losses at the gene ends were 5 bases for V and 4 bases for J; bases not matched to a gene: 5. Per the germline V gene, CDR1 is LGHNA and CDR2 is YSLEER.

The gene calls are TRBV6-5 and TRBJ1-2, with D possibly matching TRBD1 (6 bases). Germline V gene lookup returns CDR1 MNHEY and CDR2 SVGAGI. Trimming pared 0 bases from V and 8 bases from J, leaving 13 bases between. The CDR3 contains 14 residues. The CDR3 nucleotides read TGTGCCAGCAGTTACTCTAGGGGGGCCAGCGGCTACACCTTC. Protein sequence: CASSYSRGASGYTF.

This chain connects TRBV9 to TRBJ2-3; 7 bases fit TRBD2. CDR1 is SGDLS, CDR2 YYNGEE, per germline. This CDR3 comprises 17 residues. With 2 bases clipped from V and 3 bases from J, the junction kept 12 bases outside the gene matches. CDR3 sequence: CASSVAPGLTGTDTQYF. The CDR3 DNA reads TGTGCCAGCAGCGTTGCTCCGGGACTAACGGGTACAGATACGCAGTATTTT.

The chain employs TRBV19 and TRBJ2-5; tentatively, D is TRBD2 (6 bases). V was cut by 3 bases and J by 4 bases, with 9 bases left in between. CDR3 length: 13 residues. Looked up from germline, CDR1 is LNHDA and CDR2 is SQIVND (reference sequence). CDR3 sequence: CASSMIGRETQYF. CDR3 bases: TGTGCCAGTAGTATGATCGGGAGAGAGACCCAGTACTTC.

This clone was seen just once. The chain uses TRBV29-1 and TRBJ2-1, with D tentatively TRBD2 (5 bases). Germline CDR1 and CDR2: SQVTM and ANQGSEA. V was cut by 3 bases and J by 5 bases, with 14 bases left in between. This CDR3 spans 14 amino acids. CDR3 in DNA: TGCAGCGTTGAGCAAGTAGCGAAAAACAATGAGCAGTTCTTC. Amino acids: CSVEQVAKNNEQFF.

The chain links TRBV13 to TRBJ2-3; D might be TRBD1 (6 bases). Trimming pared 5 bases from V and 4 bases from J, leaving 19 bases between. Germline V gene data show CDR1 as PRHDT and CDR2 as FYEKMQ (reference sequence). CDR3 size: 16 residues. The CDR3 bases are TGTGCCAGCAGCCAAGCAAGGGGGAGAGGTTCAGATACGCAGTATTTT. This encodes CASSQARGRGSDTQYF.

V and J are TRBV4-3 and TRBJ2-5; D is possibly TRBD2 (6 bases). The germline gives CDR1 LGHNA, CDR2 YSLEER. V was cut by 0 bases and J by 5 bases, with 16 bases left in between. This CDR3 has 16 residues. CDR3 bases: TGCGCCAGCAGCCAAGATTCAGTGGGAGGAGGTGAGACCCAGTACTTC. Its translation: CASSQDSVGGGETQYF.

The chain employs TRBV6-5 and TRBJ1-1, with D uncertain. Germline lookup yields CDR1 MNHEY and CDR2 SVGAGI. V lost 2 bases to trimming and J lost 6 bases, with 7 bases between them. The CDR3 covers 12 residues. CDR3 nucleotide sequence: TGTGCCAGCAGTTACCCCCCGTCTGAAGCTTTCTTT. Protein product: CASSYPPSEAFF.

The chain couples TRBV19 to TRBJ2-1; D is unresolved. CDR1 and CDR2 (germline): LNHDA, SQIVND (reference sequence). The V gene lost 1 base and the J gene lost 7 bases, with 11 bases spanning the gap. This CDR3 spans 14 amino acids. The CDR3 coding sequence is TGTGCCAGTAGTATAGCGGGTAGCAAGAATGAGCAGTTCTTC. This codes for CASSIAGSKNEQFF.

A single count supports this clone. V is TRBV20-1 and J is TRBJ2-7; D call uncertain. CDR3 length: 10 residues. V shed 5 bases and J shed 3 bases, with 5 bases lying between them. From germline, CDR1 is DFQATT and CDR2 SNEGSKA (reference sequence). CDR3 nucleotides: TGCAGTGCTTTGAGCTACGAGCAGTACTTC. It is translated as CSALSYEQYF.

The chain has TRBV5-4 and TRBJ2-1; D possibly corresponds to TRBD2 (6 bases). Per germline, CDR1 SGHNT and CDR2 YYREEE (reference sequence). The CDR3 covers 17 residues. V was pared by 5 bases and J by 0 bases, with 18 bases between. The CDR3 coding sequence is TGTGCCAGCAGACGTAGCGGAGCCCTAAGCTCCTACAATGAGCAGTTCTTC. Amino acids: CASRRSGALSSYNEQFF.

This clone came up a few times. V gene TRBV6-1 combines with J gene TRBJ2-4; D may be TRBD2 (5 bases). There are 18 residues in the CDR3. Germline V CDR1 and CDR2: MNHNS, SASEGT. V gave up 1 base and J gave up 0 bases, with 16 bases separating them. The CDR3 DNA reads TGTGCCAGCAGTGAAGACGTGAGGGTCTTACTAGCCAAAAACATTCAGTACTTC. Amino acid sequence: CASSEDVRVLLAKNIQYF.

This clone was seen a few times. This rearrangement joins TRBV28 to TRBJ1-4, with 8 bases identical to TRBD1. The V gene end was trimmed by 6 bases and the J gene end by 8 bases; junction bases not matched to a gene: 8. This CDR3 region has 14 residues. In germline, CDR1 is MDHEN, CDR2 SYDVKM. The CDR3 DNA follows: TGTGCCAGCAGGGCACAGGGGGGACCCGAAAAACTGTTTTTT. Encoded protein: CASRAQGGPEKLFF.

The gene calls are TRBV27 and TRBJ2-7; TRBD1 is a possible D gene (6 bases). V was clipped by 6 bases and J by 2 bases, with 11 bases between them. Germline values: CDR1 MNHEY, CDR2 SMNVEV (reference sequence). The CDR3 runs 13 residues. The CDR3, as DNA: TGTGCCAGCAGCACAGGGATGACCTACGAGCAGTACTTC. It is translated as CASSTGMTYEQYF.

The chain is built from TRBV7-6 and TRBJ2-3, with D possibly matching TRBD1 (6 bases). Between the trimmed V and J ends, which lost 0 bases and 3 bases, there was a span of 10 bases. The CDR3 has 15 amino acids. Germline lookup yields CDR1 SGHVS and CDR2 FNYEAQ. The CDR3 DNA reads TGTGCCAGCAGCTTAGCACAGGGTTGGACAGATACGCAGTATTTT. The encoded protein is CASSLAQGWTDTQYF.

The gene calls are TRBV9 and TRBJ2-3; TRBD2 is a possible D gene (5 bases). CDR3 length: 15 residues. V was cut by 0 bases and J by 1 base, with 9 bases left in between. The germline gives CDR1 SGDLS, CDR2 YYNGEE. The CDR3 sequence is CASSVGGPGTDTQYF. For the CDR3, the DNA is TGTGCCAGCAGCGTAGGAGGGCCCGGCACAGATACGCAGTATTTT.